Described below is a single T cell receptor (beta chain) sequence and its context. Its antigen is not known. This specimen belongs to a study of cytomegalovirus exposure and HLA in healthy donors. Study context: There were under 130 million unique TCR beta sequences, drawn from 200 million or so T cells, in an earlier analysis. Overall study findings and caveats: Researchers had no immune exposure information except CMV serostatus available. Cytomegalovirus association was listed for around 180 TCR beta chains.

CDR3 length: 14 amino acids. Per the germline V gene, CDR1 is PRHDT and CDR2 is FYEKMQ (reference sequence). The ends were cut back, 0 bases at V and 9 bases at J, with 12 bases in the middle. The PCR made use of 60 Vbeta and 13 Jbeta primers. Authors' methods: In a later analysis, 8.5 million to 14 million of around 75 million unique beta chains occurred in at least two donors. This table comes from immunoSEQ multiplex PCR, and its TCRdb copy is limited to in-frame clones, with some not included. From that table come the V and J calls and clone size; the DNA was used to work out D and trimming. Recorded for this sample: roughly 77,000 clones.

This clonotype was sampled from a man between 25 and 39 years old in good health and CMV-seronegative. Sequencing was done on a sample of PBMCs. The chain recombines TRBV13 with TRBJ1-5; D unresolved. The CDR3 spells CASSLGMGAGPQHF. CDR3 coding DNA: TGTGCCAGCAGCTTAGGTATGGGAGCGGGGCCCCAGCATTTT.